Listed below are T cell receptor beta chains from one sample, sequenced in a study of immune evolution from preneoplasia to lung adenocarcinoma. Measured with immunoSEQ multiplex PCR; TCRdb has only the in-frame clones, and not every one. The sample consists of more than 4,000 clones, approximately 80% of them appearing once. Sequences were obtained from FFPE minimally invasive lung adenocarcinoma tissue. These receptors originate from a person between 50 and 69 years old with lung adenocarcinoma. Each CDR3 is given with its conserved first and last residue.

CDR3 protein	V gene	J gene
CASSDRGNTGELFF	TRBV2	TRBJ2-2
CAGTSVPDTQYF	TRBV30	TRBJ2-3
CASSNRVAGEKLFF	TRBV9	TRBJ1-4
CAIDRGQHSGNTIYF	TRBV7-9	TRBJ1-3
CASRDRVAYNSPLHF	TRBV27	TRBJ1-6
CASRKQGTGTSGRAKDTQYF	TRBV4-1	TRBJ2-3
CASTPAGGGETQYF	TRBV5-1	TRBJ2-5
CASSPQDGLYQETQYF	TRBV28	TRBJ2-5
CASSPLRSAGATDTQYF	TRBV28	TRBJ2-3
CASSLAGTGDEKLFF	TRBV5-1	TRBJ1-4
CASSLGVLSYNSPLHF	TRBV13	TRBJ1-6
CASSFSRAQGGNTIYF	TRBV28	TRBJ1-3
CASSPTGPNQPQHF	TRBV5-1	TRBJ1-5
CASSSIGVRTEAFF	TRBV5-4	TRBJ1-1
CASSLNRGLNTEAFF	TRBV7-2	TRBJ1-1
CASSELYNEQFF	TRBV2	TRBJ2-1
CASSGNLAKNIQYF	TRBV6-1	TRBJ2-4
CASSLGLAGFNEQYF	TRBV7-8	.
CASTEKDRGYGYTF	TRBV2	TRBJ1-2
CSVGTRYEQYF	TRBV29-1	TRBJ2-7
CASSRDDAYEQYF	TRBV19	TRBJ2-7
CSVTGGVNTEAFF	TRBV29-1	TRBJ1-1
CASSPSNRRTKNIQYF	TRBV19	TRBJ2-4
CASSPLGAPGNYEQYF	TRBV5-4	TRBJ2-7
CASSLADARALHF	TRBV5-1	TRBJ1-6
CASSLTGGSYNSPLHF	TRBV7-8	TRBJ1-6
CACRTWTGDTEAFF	TRBV30	TRBJ1-1
CASGEPGQGVVGETQYF	TRBV19	TRBJ2-5
CASSYGAEAFF	TRBV11-3	TRBJ1-1